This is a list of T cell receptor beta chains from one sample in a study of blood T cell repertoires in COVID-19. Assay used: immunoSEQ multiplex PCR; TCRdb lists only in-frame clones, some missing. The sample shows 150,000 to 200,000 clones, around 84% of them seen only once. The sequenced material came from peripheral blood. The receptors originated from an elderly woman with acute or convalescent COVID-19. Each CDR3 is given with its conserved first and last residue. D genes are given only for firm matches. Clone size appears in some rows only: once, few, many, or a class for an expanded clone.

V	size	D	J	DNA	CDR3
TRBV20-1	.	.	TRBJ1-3	TGCAGTGCTAGTTTGGGGGGCTCTGGAAACACCATATATTTT	CSASLGGSGNTIYF
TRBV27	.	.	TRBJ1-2	TGTGCCAGCAGTCTTCGCGGGATCGGGAGGTATGGCTACACCTTC	CASSLRGIGRYGYTF
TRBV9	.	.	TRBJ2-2	TGTGCCAGCAGCCCTAAGACTAGCACCGGGGAGCTGTTTTTT	CASSPKTSTGELFF
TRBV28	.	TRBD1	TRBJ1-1	TGTGCCAGCAGTTTAACAGGGGGCGCAGGCACTGAAGCTTTCTTT	CASSLTGGAGTEAFF
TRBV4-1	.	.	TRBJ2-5	TGCGCCAGCAGCTTGGGCTCCCAAGAGACCCAGTACTTC	CASSLGSQETQYF
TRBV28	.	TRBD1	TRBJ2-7	TGTGCCAGCAGTCCCCTCGCCGACAGGGGGTCAATTTACGAGCAGTACTTC	CASSPLADRGSIYEQYF
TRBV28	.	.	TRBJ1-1	TGTGCCAGCAGTTTATATTTTAGGGGGAACACTGAAGCTTTCTTT	CASSLYFRGNTEAFF
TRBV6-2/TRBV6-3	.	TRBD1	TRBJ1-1	TGTGCCAGCAGTTACCAACAGGGGGCGAGTGAGAACACTGAAGCTTTCTTT	CASSYQQGASENTEAFF
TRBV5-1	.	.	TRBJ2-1	TGCGCCAGCAGCTCCCGTCGATTTGTAGCGGAGGAGGTGGGCAGCTCCTACAATGAGCAGTTCTTC	CASSSRRFVAEEVGSSYNEQFF
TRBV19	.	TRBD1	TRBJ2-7	TGTGCCAGTAGTATAGCTACAGGGGTAAGCTACGAGCAGTACTTC	CASSIATGVSYEQYF
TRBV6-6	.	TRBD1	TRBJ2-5	TGTGCCAGCAGCCGGGACAGCCAAGAGACCCAGTACTTC	CASSRDSQETQYF
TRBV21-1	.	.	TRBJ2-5	TGTGCCAGCCTCTCACGGTTCGCCCAAGAGACCCAGTACTTC	CASLSRFAQETQYF
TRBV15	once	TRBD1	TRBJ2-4	TGTGCCACCAGCAGAGATCCCCTCGGAACAGGGGGAACCAAAAACATTCAGTACTTC	CATSRDPLGTGGTKNIQYF
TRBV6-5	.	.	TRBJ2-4	TGTGCCAGCAGTTATGATAAGGGGTGGCAAAACATTCAGTACTTC	CASSYDKGWQNIQYF
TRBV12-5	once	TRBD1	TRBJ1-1	TGTGCTAGTGGCAAGGACAGGGTCAACACTGAAGCTTTCTTT	CASGKDRVNTEAFF
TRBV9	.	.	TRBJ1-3	TGTGCCAGCAGCCCCGAGGCCTCTGGAAACACCATATATTTT	CASSPEASGNTIYF
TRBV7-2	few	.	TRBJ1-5	TGTGCCAGCAGCCGGAAGGGCGAGGGTCAGCCCCAGCATTTT	CASSRKGEGQPQHF
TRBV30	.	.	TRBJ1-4	TGTGCCTGGAGTGACACAGGACCGGGTAATGAAAAACTGTTTTTT	CAWSDTGPGNEKLFF
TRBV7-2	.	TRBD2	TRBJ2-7	TGTGCCAGCAGGCTAGCGGGAGGGCCAGATTACGAGCAGTACTTC	CASRLAGGPDYEQYF
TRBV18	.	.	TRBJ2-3	TGTGCCAGCTCACCACAGGGGGATACGCAGTATTTT	CASSPQGDTQYF
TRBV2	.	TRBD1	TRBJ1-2	TGTGCCAGCAGTCTTAAAGCAGGGGGCAACTATGGCTACACCTTC	CASSLKAGGNYGYTF
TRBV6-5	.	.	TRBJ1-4	TGTGCCAGCAGCCCCAGGGTTGGAAAACTGTTTTTT	CASSPRVGKLFF
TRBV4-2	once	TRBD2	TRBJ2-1	TGTGCCAGCAGCTCGCCTAGCGGGGGGGCCATCTCCTACAATGAGCAGTTCTTC	CASSSPSGGAISYNEQFF
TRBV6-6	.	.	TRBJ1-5	TGTGCCAGTTCAGGGTATAGCAATCAGCCCCAGCATTTT	CASSGYSNQPQHF
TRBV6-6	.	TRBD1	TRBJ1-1	TGTGCCAGCAGGGAGGGACAGCCGAACACTGAAGCTTTCTTT	CASREGQPNTEAFF
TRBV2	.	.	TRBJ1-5	TGTGCCAGCAGAAACAGGGAAGGTCAGCCCCAGCATTTT	CASRNREGQPQHF
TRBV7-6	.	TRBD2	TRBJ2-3	TGTGCCAGCAGCTTAGCTAGCGTGGGAGGGTTGAGCACAGATACGCAGTATTTT	CASSLASVGGLSTDTQYF
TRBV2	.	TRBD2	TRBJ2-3	TGTGCCAGCAGTGTCAGAATAGCGGGGGAGAGCACAGATACGCAGTATTTT	CASSVRIAGESTDTQYF
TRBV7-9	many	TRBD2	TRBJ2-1	TGTGCCAGCAGCTTAGTCTACGGGAGGCAGCTAGGCAATGAGCAGTTCTTC	CASSLVYGRQLGNEQFF
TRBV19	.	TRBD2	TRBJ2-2	TGTGCCAGTAGTTTTTTAGCGGGAGAGAGGAACACCGGGGAGCTGTTTTTT	CASSFLAGERNTGELFF
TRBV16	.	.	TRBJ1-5	TGTGCCAGCAGCCAATTCCCAGGGCGACGGGCCGGTCAGCCCCAGCATTTT	CASSQFPGRRAGQPQHF
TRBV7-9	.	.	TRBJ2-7	TGTGCCAGCGACCTCGGGGGTCGGTACGAGCAGTACTTC	CASDLGGRYEQYF
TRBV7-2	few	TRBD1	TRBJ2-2	TGTGCCAGCGGACAGGGGGTAATCGGGGAGCTGTTTTTT	CASGQGVIGELFF
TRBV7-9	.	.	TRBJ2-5	TGTGCCAGCAGCCTCACGGTGTCACAAGAGACCCAGTACTTC	CASSLTVSQETQYF
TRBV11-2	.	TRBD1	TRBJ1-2	TGTGCCAGCAGCTTTTGGACAGGAGCTAACTATGGCTACACCTTC	CASSFWTGANYGYTF
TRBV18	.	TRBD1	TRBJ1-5	TGTGCCAGCTCACCACCCCGGACAGGGGTTGGCAATCAGCCCCAGCATTTT	CASSPPRTGVGNQPQHF
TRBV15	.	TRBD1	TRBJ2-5	TGTGCCACCAGCAGAGGTGAACAGGGGGTGGAGACCCAGTACTTC	CATSRGEQGVETQYF
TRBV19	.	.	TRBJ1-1	TGTGCCACTAAACCGGGTTTTGGGGGGATCGGTGAAGCTTTCTTT	CATKPGFGGIGEAFF
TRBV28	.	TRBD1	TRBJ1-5	TGTGCCAGCAGTTCCGAGGACAGGGAGGAACAGCCCCAGCATTTT	CASSSEDREEQPQHF